The 5 T cell receptor beta chains given below trace back to one sample, sequenced in a study of T cells after yellow fever vaccination. TCRdb independently ran MiXCR on the 5' RACE reads; one entry per CDR3 protein. Among a few hundred thousand distinct CDR3 sequences listed, 3.6% were seen once. The sample here was PBMCs, taken on the day of the yellow fever booster vaccination. Receptors originate from a young man who received the YFV17D yellow fever vaccine.

The chain employs TRBV5-1 and TRBJ2-5; weak D call: TRBD1 (6 bases). V shed 4 bases and J shed 2 bases, with 12 bases lying between them. The CDR3 covers 14 residues. Germline-derived CDR1 and CDR2 are SGHRS and YFSETQ. CDR3 amino acids: CASSTGHNQETQYF. CDR3 nucleotides: TGCGCCAGCAGCACGGGACACAATCAAGAGACCCAGTACTTC.

In its sample, this clonotype was seen a few times. The chain combines TRBV6-5 with TRBJ1-2; D perhaps matches TRBD1 (5 bases). This CDR3 is built from 14 residues. From germline, CDR1 is MNHEY and CDR2 SVGAGI. Trimming stripped 5 bases from V and 5 bases from J, with 15 bases between. The CDR3 spells CASSRDQGVYGYTF. The CDR3 coding sequence is TGTGCCAGCAGTAGGGACCAGGGCGTTTATGGCTACACCTTC.

This clonotype came up many times. CDR3 nucleotides: TGTGCCACAGCCGGGACTAGCGGGGGTGGTGAGCAGTTCTTC. Translated: CATAGTSGGGEQFF. The rearrangement uses TRBV24-1 and TRBJ2-1; 14 bases are a match to TRBD2. CDR1 and CDR2 (germline): KGHDR, SFDVKD. The CDR3 spans 14 residues. Unmatched junction bases numbered 7, after V lost 10 bases and J lost 9 bases.

This clonotype was found a few times. The chain joins TRBV5-1 to TRBJ2-1; 7 nucleotides line up with TRBD2. This CDR3 has 16 residues. Germline CDR1 reads SGHRS; CDR2 reads YFSETQ. V was pared by 4 bases and J by 7 bases, with 14 bases of the junction left unmatched. CDR3 bases: TGCGCCAGCAGCCCAAGGAGTGGGGGGGTTCCGAATGAGCAGTTCTTC. This sequence encodes CASSPRSGGVPNEQFF. The full variable domain, in which reference TRBV5-1 and TRBJ2-1 provide the parts outside the CDR3, is KAGVTQTPRYLIKTRGQQVTLSCSPISGHRSVSWYQQTPGQGLQFLFEYFSETQRNKGNFPGRFSGRQFSNSRSEMNVSTLELGDSALYLCASSPRSGGVPNEQFFGPGTRLTVL.

This clonotype was seen at least ten times. V is TRBV12-3 or TRBV12-4 and J is TRBJ2-1; D is unclear. The ends were cut back, 4 bases at V and 3 bases at J, with 4 bases in the middle. The CDR3 totals 12 residues. CDR3 nucleotides: TGTGCCAGCAGTTCGGTCTACAATGAGCAGTTCTTC. It is translated as CASSSVYNEQFF.